This is a list of T cell receptor beta chains from one sample in a study of blood T cell repertoires in COVID-19. Using immunoSEQ multiplex PCR, the repertoire was profiled, and TCRdb retains in-frame clones only, with some absent. The sample records roughly 170,000 clones, 88% being singletons. Sequencing was done on a sample of peripheral blood. The receptors stem from a man aged 55 to 69 with acute or convalescent COVID-19. Both conserved end residues are part of each CDR3. D genes are given only for firm matches. Expanded clones are given a class, and other clones once, few, many or no size at all.

>17|TRBD2|TRBJ2-5|-|TRBV24-1
CATSDPGLAGRQETQYF
TGTGCCACCAGTGACCCTGGACTAGCGGGGAGGCAAGAGACCCAGTACTTC
>13|-|TRBJ2-2|-|TRBV7-7
CASSPGNTGELFF
TGTGCCAGCAGCCCAGGAAACACCGGGGAGCTGTTTTTT
>12|-|TRBJ1-6|once|TRBV6-5
CASTLPETPLHF
TGTGCCAGCACGTTGCCCGAGACACCCCTCCACTTT
>14|TRBD1|TRBJ2-3|once|TRBV19
CASTPTGGTDTQYF
TGTGCCAGTACTCCGACAGGGGGAACAGATACGCAGTATTTT
>16|TRBD1|TRBJ1-5|-|TRBV27
CASRDSDRGPNQPQHF
TGTGCCAGCAGAGACTCCGACAGGGGGCCCAATCAGCCCCAGCATTTT
>15|TRBD1|TRBJ1-6|-|TRBV5-4
CASSIRQGPNSPLHF
TGTGCCAGCAGCATCCGACAGGGACCCAATTCACCCCTCCACTTT
>14|-|TRBJ2-7|once|TRBV7-3
CASSLTRPAEEQYF
TGTGCCAGCAGCTTAACGCGGCCGGCGGAAGAGCAGTACTTC
>15|TRBD1|TRBJ1-6|once|TRBV28
CASRGRGSYNSPLHF
TGTGCCAGCAGAGGCAGGGGGTCCTATAATTCACCCCTCCACTTT
>16|-|TRBJ2-1|-|TRBV5-1
CASSLGDRPSYNEQFF
TGCGCCAGCAGCTTGGGTGACAGACCCTCCTACAATGAGCAGTTCTTC
>15|-|TRBJ1-5|-|TRBV19
CASNMDTSGNQPQHF
TGTGCCAGTAATATGGACACTTCAGGGAATCAGCCCCAGCATTTT
>14|-|TRBJ1-3|-|TRBV18
CASSPQGSGNTIYF
TGTGCCAGCTCACCTCAGGGCTCTGGAAACACCATATATTTT
>16|-|TRBJ1-2|-|TRBV29-1
CSVVKAEPRSSYGYTF
TGCAGCGTTGTAAAGGCTGAGCCTAGGAGTTCTTATGGCTACACCTTC
>12|-|TRBJ2-7|-|TRBV7-2
CASSPNSYEQYF
TGTGCCAGCAGCCCCAACTCCTACGAGCAGTACTTC
>12|TRBD1|TRBJ2-7|-|TRBV27
CASRDRDYEQYF
TGTGCCAGCAGGGACAGGGACTACGAGCAGTACTTC
>15|TRBD1|TRBJ1-4|once|TRBV11-2
CASSSLSTGAEKLFF
TGTGCCAGCAGCTCGTTGTCGACAGGGGCTGAAAAACTGTTTTTT
>15|-|TRBJ2-5|-|TRBV21-1
CASSKERAGAETQYF
TGTGCCAGCAGCAAAGAAAGGGCAGGGGCAGAGACCCAGTACTTC
>12|-|TRBJ1-2|-|TRBV19
CASSTLNYGYTF
TGTGCCAGTAGTACCCTCAACTATGGCTACACCTTC
>16|TRBD1|TRBJ2-4|-|TRBV5-1
CASSSETGGWGDIQYF
TGCGCCAGCAGCTCGGAGACAGGGGGCTGGGGGGACATTCAGTACTTC
>19|TRBD2|TRBJ2-3|-|TRBV12-5
CASGLVLSVSGGNTDTQYF
TGTGCTAGTGGTTTGGTTTTATCCGTTAGCGGGGGTAACACAGATACGCAGTATTTT
>16|-|TRBJ1-1|-|TRBV3-1/TRBV3-2
CASSQERGWGTTEAFF
TGTGCCAGCAGCCAAGAAAGGGGCTGGGGCACCACTGAAGCTTTCTTT
>15|TRBD1|TRBJ1-4|-|TRBV5-1
CASSSAGTEIEKLFF
TGCGCCAGCAGCTCTGCGGGGACAGAAATTGAAAAACTGTTTTTT
>14|TRBD2|TRBJ2-5|-|TRBV5-6
CASSTTSGLETQYF
TGTGCCAGCAGCACGACTAGCGGGTTAGAGACCCAGTACTTC
>13|TRBD1|TRBJ1-1|once|TRBV7-2
CASSSQGEAEAFF
TGTGCCAGCAGCTCGCAGGGGGAGGCTGAAGCTTTCTTT
>11|-|TRBJ1-2|-|TRBV2
CASSAAYGYTF
TGTGCCAGCAGTGCCGCGTATGGCTACACCTTC
>18|-|TRBJ1-4|-|TRBV3-1/TRBV3-2
CASSRTLDTFATNEKLFF
TGTGCCAGCAGCCGAACCCTGGACACCTTTGCAACTAATGAAAAACTGTTTTTT
>15|TRBD1|TRBJ1-1|-|TRBV24-1
CATSAAQGSGAEAFF
TGTGCCACCAGTGCCGCACAGGGGTCCGGTGCGGAAGCTTTCTTT
>15|TRBD1|TRBJ1-4|-|TRBV6-2/TRBV6-3
CASSYRDRGREKLFF
TGTGCCAGCAGTTACCGGGACAGGGGTCGCGAAAAACTGTTTTTT
>12|-|TRBJ1-1|-|TRBV19
CASTIGGIEAFF
TGTGCCAGTACCATTGGAGGGATTGAAGCTTTCTTT
>15|-|TRBJ1-6|once|TRBV25-1
CASSESAGGNSPLHF
TGTGCCAGCAGTGAATCTGCAGGAGGGAATTCACCCCTCCACTTT
>14|-|TRBJ1-5|few|TRBV30
CAWSVRSGLQPQHF
TGTGCCTGGAGTGTGAGGTCAGGGCTCCAGCCCCAGCATTTT
>16|TRBD1|TRBJ1-6|-|TRBV7-8
CASSSGGAFGNSPLHF
TGTGCCAGCAGCTCAGGGGGAGCTTTCGGTAATTCACCCCTCCACTTT
>15|TRBD1|TRBJ2-7|-|TRBV5-6
CASSLLGQGSHEQYF
TGTGCCAGCAGCTTGCTCGGACAGGGGAGCCACGAGCAGTACTTC
>14|-|TRBJ1-1|-|TRBV5-6
CASSLGGGGTEAFF
TGTGCCAGCAGCTTGGGCGGGGGGGGCACTGAAGCTTTCTTT
>15|-|TRBJ1-2|-|TRBV2
CARAGGTAISYGYTF
TGTGCCAGGGCCGGCGGGACGGCAATCTCCTATGGCTACACCTTC
>15|TRBD1|TRBJ2-5|-|TRBV10-3
CAISVGTGDGETQYF
TGTGCCATCAGTGTTGGGACAGGGGATGGGGAGACCCAGTACTTC
>14|TRBD1|TRBJ2-2|-|TRBV6-4
CASSVDRGGGELFF
TGTGCCAGCAGTGTCGACAGGGGAGGCGGGGAGCTGTTTTTT
>12|-|TRBJ1-1|-|TRBV6-5
CASIRLDTEAFF
TGTGCCAGCATTCGGCTAGACACTGAAGCTTTCTTT
>11|-|TRBJ2-3|-|TRBV20-1
CSAPTRDTQYF
TGCAGTGCTCCGACTAGAGATACGCAGTATTTT
>12|-|TRBJ1-3|-|TRBV24-1
CATSGVGNTIYF
TGTGCCACCAGTGGAGTCGGAAACACCATATATTTT
>13|-|TRBJ2-1|-|TRBV5-4
CASSLSRNNEQFF
TGTGCCAGCAGCCTATCTAGAAACAATGAGCAGTTCTTC
>14|-|TRBJ1-6|once|TRBV6-6
CASSPSSYNSPLHF
TGTGCCAGCAGCCCTAGCTCCTATAATTCACCCCTCCACTTT
>11|-|TRBJ2-5|-|TRBV29-1
CSVGTQETQYF
TGCAGCGTTGGCACTCAAGAGACCCAGTACTTC
>16|-|TRBJ1-1|-|TRBV6-2/TRBV6-3
CASSYEQSYMNTEAFF
TGTGCCAGCAGTTACGAACAGAGTTACATGAACACTGAAGCTTTCTTT
>13|TRBD1|TRBJ2-2|-|TRBV24-1
CATRDRATGELFF
TGTGCCACCCGGGACAGGGCCACCGGGGAGCTGTTTTTT
>18|-|TRBJ2-5|-|TRBV9
CASSSSLDLKGNPETQYF
TGTGCCAGCAGCTCCTCGCTAGACCTTAAGGGGAACCCGGAGACCCAGTACTTC
>13|TRBD1|TRBJ1-2|-|TRBV2
CASSENQGDGYTF
TGTGCCAGCAGTGAAAATCAGGGGGATGGCTACACCTTC
>15|-|TRBJ1-4|once|TRBV6-1
CASSEVVSGGEKLFF
TGTGCCAGCAGTGAAGTGGTCTCCGGGGGTGAAAAACTGTTTTTT
>18|-|TRBJ1-4|once|TRBV10-3
CAISSRGGLVATNEKLFF
TGTGCCATCAGCTCGCGGGGCGGATTAGTTGCAACTAATGAAAAACTGTTTTTT
>16|TRBD2|TRBJ2-3|-|TRBV5-1
CASSLELAGGPDTQYF
TGCGCCAGCAGCTTGGAGCTAGCGGGGGGGCCGGATACGCAGTATTTT
>14|TRBD1|TRBJ2-1|-|TRBV7-9
CASSVGQGGNEQFF
TGTGCCAGCAGCGTGGGACAGGGTGGGAATGAGCAGTTCTTC
>14|TRBD2|TRBJ2-7|-|TRBV11-2
CASSLASGGYEQYF
TGTGCCAGCAGCTTAGCGTCGGGGGGGTACGAGCAGTACTTC
>12|-|TRBJ2-5|-|TRBV3-1/TRBV3-2
CASSPLGETQYF
TGTGCCAGCAGCCCCCTGGGCGAGACCCAGTACTTC
>10|-|TRBJ1-1|once|TRBV24-1
CATSDFKAFF
TGTGCCACCAGTGATTTTAAAGCTTTCTTT
>13|-|TRBJ2-2|-|TRBV7-6
CASSYRDTGELFF
TGTGCCAGCAGCTACCGCGACACCGGGGAGCTGTTTTTT
>12|-|TRBJ1-2|-|TRBV12-3/TRBV12-4
CASSLKGYGYTF
TGTGCCAGCAGTTTAAAGGGGTATGGCTACACCTTC